The clone carrying this T cell receptor beta chain appeared many times. The antigen is undetermined. Researchers took RNA transcripts and amplified the TCR beta CDR3 regions from them. HTBI primers were used for first-round RT-PCR of the TCR CDR3. TCRdb redid the calling of the multiplex PCR reads with MiXCR, one entry per CDR3 protein. The data contain roughly 580,000 distinct CDR3 sequences, about 14% of them seen just once; the ten biggest clones take up 4.5% to 6%. The sample comes from a study of T cells in Graves' hyperthyroidism and ophthalmopathy. Study results and limitations: Ophthalmopathy could be told apart from stable hyperthyroidism with a 13 V-J model. Most thyroid clonotypes with frequency above 0.001 were detected in blood.

The germline gives CDR1 SGHAT, CDR2 FQNNGV. The CDR3 has 14 residues. The ends were cut back, 2 bases at V and 2 bases at J, with 9 bases in the middle. Lactation, pregnancy, other autoimmune disease or uncontrolled infection led to exclusion of patients. PBMCs stemmed from 10 ml fresh peripheral blood. The V call is TRBV11-2, the J call TRBJ1-2; maybe TRBD1 (6 bases). Sequenced: blood. The receptor was derived from a woman aged 30 to 39 with Graves' hyperthyroidism that later progressed to Graves' ophthalmopathy. The CDR3 region has the DNA TGTGCCAGCAGCTTATATCAGGGGAACTATGGCTACACCTTC. Protein: CASSLYQGNYGYTF.